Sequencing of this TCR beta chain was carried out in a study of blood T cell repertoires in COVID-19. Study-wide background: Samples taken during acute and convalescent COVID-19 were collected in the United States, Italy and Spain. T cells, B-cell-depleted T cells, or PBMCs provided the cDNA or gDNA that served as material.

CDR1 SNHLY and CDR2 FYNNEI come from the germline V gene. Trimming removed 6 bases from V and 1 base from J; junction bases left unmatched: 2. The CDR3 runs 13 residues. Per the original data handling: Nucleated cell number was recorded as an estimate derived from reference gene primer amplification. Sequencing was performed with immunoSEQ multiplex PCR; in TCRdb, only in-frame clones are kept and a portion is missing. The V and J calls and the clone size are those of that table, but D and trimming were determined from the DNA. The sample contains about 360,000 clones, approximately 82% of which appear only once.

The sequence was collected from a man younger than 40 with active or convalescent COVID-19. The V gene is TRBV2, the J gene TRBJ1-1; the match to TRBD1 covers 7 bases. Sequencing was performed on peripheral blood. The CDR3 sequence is CASSGTANTEAFF. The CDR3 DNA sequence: TGTGCCAGCAGCGGGACAGCGAACACTGAAGCTTTCTTT.